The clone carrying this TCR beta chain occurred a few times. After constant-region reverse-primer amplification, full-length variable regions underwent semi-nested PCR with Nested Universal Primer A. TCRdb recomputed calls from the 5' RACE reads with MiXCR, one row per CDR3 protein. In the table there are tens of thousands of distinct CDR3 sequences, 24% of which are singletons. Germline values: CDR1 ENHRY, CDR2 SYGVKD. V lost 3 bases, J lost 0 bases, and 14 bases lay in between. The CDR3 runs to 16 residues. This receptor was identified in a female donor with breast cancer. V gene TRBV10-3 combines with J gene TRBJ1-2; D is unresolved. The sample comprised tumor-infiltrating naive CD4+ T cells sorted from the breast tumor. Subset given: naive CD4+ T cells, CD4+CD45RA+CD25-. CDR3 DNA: TGTGCCATCAGTGATGGCTCCACCAGCGCTAACTATGGCTACACCTTC. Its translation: CAISDGSTSANYGYTF.